Each of the 21 T cell receptor beta chains below was sequenced from the same sample in a study of regulatory T cells in long-lasting Graves disease. The authors built TCR beta libraries using iRepertoire HTBI primers and Arm-PCR of CDR3 regions. MiXCR was run by TCRdb on the multiplex PCR reads, yielding one entry per CDR3 protein. The sample contains 350,000 to 550,000 distinct CDR3 sequences, around 15% of which appear only once. Sample time point: newly diagnosed GD, antithyroid drugs for less than 3 months. Construction of the TCR library relied on RNA isolated from PBMCs. The sample was also reused in another study, on T cells in Graves' hyperthyroidism and ophthalmopathy.

Specimen: peripheral blood mononuclear cells (PBMCs), collected at new diagnosis, from a patient treated with antithyroid drugs. These receptors originate from a woman aged 50 to 60 with Graves disease.

This clonotype was detected a few times. The chain combines TRBV30 with TRBJ1-5; D perhaps matches TRBD1 (5 bases). The CDR3 has 13 residues. Germline assignment: CDR1 GTSNPN and CDR2 SVGIG (reference sequence). The germline V and J ends were trimmed by 2 bases and 5 bases, with 10 bases remaining between them. The CDR3 here is CAWSSRVDQPQHF. DNA of the CDR3: TGTGCCTGGAGTTCCAGGGTCGATCAGCCCCAGCATTTT.

The chain employs TRBV30 and TRBJ2-7; no firm D call. Trimming took 1 base from V and 3 from J, leaving 16 bases between them. The length of the CDR3 is 15 residues. The germline V gene has CDR1 GTSNPN and CDR2 SVGIG (reference sequence). The CDR3 reads CAWSGMGASLYEQYF. The CDR3 coding sequence is TGTGCCTGGAGTGGAATGGGCGCGAGCCTCTACGAGCAGTACTTC.

This clonotype was recorded many times. The rearrangement links TRBV3-1 to TRBJ2-7; the match to TRBD1 covers 9 bases. Germline values: CDR1 LGHDT, CDR2 YNNKEL (reference sequence). Trimming took 8 bases from V and 2 from J; bases not matched to a gene: 4. The CDR3 spans 13 residues. CDR3 bases: TGTGCCAGCCAAGGACAGGGGCCCTACGAGCAGTACTTC. As protein: CASQGQGPYEQYF.

Only a few counts were recorded for this clonotype. The chain links TRBV18 to TRBJ2-7; perhaps TRBD2 as D (5 bases). Germline V gene lookup returns CDR1 KGHSH and CDR2 LQKENI. CDR3 length equals 19 residues. The V end lost 3 bases, the J end lost 4 bases, and 28 bases lay between the germline ends. This CDR3 reads CASSPGLLGSHRTGYEQYF. The CDR3 nucleotides are TGTGCCAGCTCACCGGGATTGTTGGGGTCCCACCGCACGGGATACGAGCAGTACTTC.

This clonotype was observed many times. The chain uses TRBV7-6 and TRBJ2-3; no definite D call. This CDR3 contains 20 residues. V was cut by 0 bases and J by 5 bases, with 27 bases left in between. The germline V gene has CDR1 SGHVS and CDR2 FNYEAQ. In nucleotides, the CDR3 is TGTGCCAGCAGCTTAGCGGTCGGCGGAGCCGGGCTAGACCTCCGAGATACGCAGTATTTT. Its translation: CASSLAVGGAGLDLRDTQYF. Full variable domain (missing parts from reference TRBV7-6 and TRBJ2-3): GAGVSQSPRYKVTKRGQDVALRCDPISGHVSLYWYRQALGQGPEFLTYFNYEAQQDKSGLPNDRFSAERPEGSISTLTIQRTEQRDSAMYRCASSLAVGGAGLDLRDTQYFGPGTRLTVL.

Comment on this clonotype: A read error may explain this, as a much larger clone is one base away. V and J are TRBV12-3 or TRBV12-4 and TRBJ2-2, with D possibly TRBD2 on 5 matching bases. The CDR3 contains 13 residues. The DNA for the CDR3 is TGTGCCAGCAGTTTAGCTTTCACCGGGGAGCTGTCTTTT. Its translation is CASSLAFTGELSF.

The V gene is TRBV24-1, the J gene TRBJ2-6; D is possibly TRBD1 or TRBD2 (5 bases each). There are 17 residues in the CDR3. The V end was cut by 5 bases, the J end by 0 bases, with 13 bases between. In germline, CDR1 is KGHDR, CDR2 SFDVKD. CDR3 amino acids: CATSGPGPSSGANVLTF. The CDR3 coding sequence is TGTGCCACCAGTGGACCGGGACCTAGCTCTGGGGCCAACGTCCTGACTTTC.

This clonotype came up many times. The gene calls are TRBV28 and TRBJ2-1; TRBD2 is a possible D gene (6 bases). CDR3 size: 19 residues. Looked up from germline, CDR1 is MDHEN and CDR2 is SYDVKM. Trimming left V 4 bases short and J 5 bases short, with 27 bases between. The CDR3 loop is CASSSQTRGIIHGDNEQFF. Written as DNA, the CDR3 is TGTGCCAGCAGTTCCCAAACCCGGGGGATTATTCATGGGGACAATGAGCAGTTCTTC.

This clonotype occurred many times. The J gene is TRBJ2-1, the V gene TRBV6-1, with 12 bases fitting TRBD2. V trimming: 6 bases; J trimming: 7 bases; junction bases outside the gene matches: 10. The CDR3 is 16 residues long. The germline V gene encodes CDR1 MNHNS and CDR2 SASEGT. The DNA for the CDR3 is TGTGCCAGCAGCGACAGACTAGCGGGAGATGGTAATGAGCAGTTCTTC. Its translation: CASSDRLAGDGNEQFF.

This clonotype was picked up many times. This sequence joins TRBV9 and TRBJ1-5; D not resolved. This CDR3 has 13 amino acids. The germline V and J ends were trimmed by 0 bases and 9 bases, with 10 bases remaining between them. Germline CDR1 and CDR2: SGDLS and YYNGEE. CDR3 in amino acids: CASSVETYGPQHF. The CDR3 DNA sequence: TGTGCCAGCAGCGTAGAGACGTATGGGCCCCAGCATTTT.

In its sample, this clonotype was seen many times. The CDR3 sequence: CASSYRQGQETQYF. The CDR3 DNA is TGTGCCAGCAGTTATAGACAGGGCCAAGAGACCCAGTACTTC. This chain connects TRBV28 to TRBJ2-5, with 7 nucleotides matching TRBD1. This CDR3 is 14 amino acids long. The junction had 3 bases not matched to a gene; V was cut back by 4 bases and J by 1 base. Per germline, CDR1 MDHEN and CDR2 SYDVKM.

The chain couples TRBV12-3 or TRBV12-4 to TRBJ1-5; possible D gene TRBD1, 5 bases. The ends were cut back, 7 bases at V and 0 bases at J, with 13 bases in the middle. The CDR3 covers 15 residues. DNA of the CDR3: TGTGCCAGCATCAAGACAGCCGATAGCAATCAGCCCCAGCATTTT. Amino acids: CASIKTADSNQPQHF.

This sequence joins TRBV20-1 and TRBJ2-7; a possible D gene is TRBD1 (6 bases). The CDR3 contains 12 residues. Between the trimmed V and J ends, which lost 7 bases and 1 base, there was a span of 11 bases. Per the germline V gene, CDR1 is DFQATT and CDR2 is SNEGSKA (reference sequence). The CDR3: CSGSDSSYEQYF. Here the CDR3 DNA reads TGCAGTGGCTCGGACAGTTCCTACGAGCAGTACTTC.

This clonotype was recorded at least ten times. The limits of the CDR3 on the DNA are not certain, so only TCRdb's listed CDR3 is given. V usage is TRBV28 and J usage is TRBJ2-7; TRBD1, as called in the table, went unchecked against the DNA. 15 amino acids form the CDR3, both terminal residues included. The V gene's germline CDR1 is MDHEN and CDR2 SYDVKM. The CDR3 loop is CASSTSSGTQHEQYF.

This clonotype was found many times. The V call is TRBV6-1, the J call TRBJ2-7, with TRBD2 identical over 9 bases. J gave up 4 bases and V 7 bases, and 8 bases lay outside the gene matches. The V gene's germline CDR1 is MNHNS and CDR2 SASEGT. CDR3 size: 14 residues. The CDR3 nucleotides read TGTGCCAGCACGAGGGGTAGCGGGAGTTACGAGCAGTACTTC. It translates to CASTRGSGSYEQYF.

This clonotype was seen a handful of times. The rearrangement links TRBV2 to TRBJ1-5, with D perhaps matching TRBD1 (6 bases). CDR3 size: 13 residues. V gave up 7 bases and J gave up 15 bases, with 22 bases separating them. Germline CDR1 and CDR2: SNHLY and FYNNEI. CDR3 loop: CASTLRGGADRHF. Written as DNA, the CDR3 is TGTGCCAGCACCCTAAGGGGGGGGGCGGACCGGCATTTT.

The rearrangement links TRBV5-1 to TRBJ2-1; TRBD1 might be the D (5 bases). CDR1 and CDR2 (germline): SGHRS, YFSETQ. This CDR3 has 12 residues. V gave up 4 bases and J gave up 10 bases, with 12 bases separating them. CDR3 protein: CASSPTVTEQFF. The CDR3 nucleotides read TGCGCCAGCAGCCCGACAGTTACGGAGCAGTTCTTC.

The CDR3 sequence is CSVRGGTGSGTSGSYEQYF. The CDR3 nucleotides read TGCAGCGTGAGAGGGGGTACAGGGAGCGGGACTAGCGGCTCCTACGAGCAGTACTTC. The chain recombines TRBV29-1 with TRBJ2-7, with TRBD2 identical over 11 bases. The CDR3 spans 19 residues. Trimming removed 6 bases from V and 0 bases from J; junction bases left unmatched: 19. Germline V CDR1 and CDR2: SQVTM, ANQGSEA.

Comment on this clonotype: The conserved phenylalanine or tryptophan is not found at the CDR3 terminus, so this likely reflects a read error. The rearrangement joins TRBV2 to TRBJ2-1; 7 bases match TRBD1. CDR3 length: 15 amino acids. With 5 bases clipped from V and 4 bases from J, the junction kept 8 bases outside the gene matches. Germline assignment: CDR1 SNHLY and CDR2 FYNNEI. Here the CDR3 DNA reads TGTGCCAGCAGTCTCCAAGGACAGGATTACAATGAGCAGTTCCTC. As protein: CASSLQGQDYNEQFL.

This clonotype was seen ten or more times. The chain joins TRBV7-2 to TRBJ1-5; no reliable D call. Germline assignment: CDR1 SGHTA and CDR2 FQGNSA. V lost 1 base to trimming and J lost 6 bases, with 7 bases between them. CDR3 length equals 13 residues. Here the CDR3 reads CASSLVVGQPQHF. For the CDR3, the DNA is TGTGCCAGCAGCTTAGTGGTGGGTCAGCCCCAGCATTTT.

This clonotype was seen ten or more times. J is TRBJ2-1 and V is TRBV11-2; 7 nucleotides align to TRBD2. V gave up 1 base and J gave up 9 bases; unmatched junction bases: 6. Germline CDR1 reads SGHAT; CDR2 reads FQNNGV. The CDR3 extends over 14 amino acids. CDR3 residues: CASSLAGGSSEQFF. CDR3 nucleotide sequence: TGTGCCAGCAGCTTAGCGGGAGGTAGTAGTGAGCAGTTCTTC.